Reported below is one TCR beta chain. The sample originates from a study of shared clonotypes between healthy human individuals. The V end was cut by 3 bases, the J end by 15 bases, with 18 bases between. CDR3 length: 13 residues. Germline values: CDR1 SNHLY, CDR2 FYNNEI. Data came from immunoSEQ multiplex PCR; TCRdb stores just in-frame clones and leaves some out. Of 450,000 to 650,000 clones listed, roughly 79% are singletons. The sequence was collected from a woman in her 40s in good health. Some clones in this sample may be carry-over from other donors' samples. V and J are TRBV2 and TRBJ2-1; D might be TRBD2 (6 bases). The sample taken for sequencing was PBMCs. The CDR3 region is CASSEGAGRFTFF. For the CDR3, the DNA is TGTGCCAGCAGTGAGGGAGCGGGTCGATTCACGTTCTTC.